The T cell receptor beta chain under discussion was sequenced for a study of OX40 agonist ivuxolimab in advanced cancers. CDR1 and CDR2 (germline): SQVTM, ANQGSEA. The CDR3 is 11 amino acids. V was clipped by 7 bases and J by 4 bases, with 10 bases between them. Assay: immunoSEQ multiplex PCR; the TCRdb copy retains only in-frame clones and omits some. This table has more than 60,000 clones, 65% to 90% appearing once. The clonotype was recovered from an adult with an advanced solid tumor such as melanoma, head and neck, liver or kidney cancer. The V call is TRBV29-1, the J call TRBJ2-5, with D tentatively TRBD1 or TRBD2 (5 bases each). The source was CD4+ or CD8+ T cells sorted from blood, collected in a trial of the OX40 agonist ivuxolimab. The CDR3 sequence is CSAPGTETQYF. CDR3 bases: TGCAGCGCCCCGGGGACAGAGACCCAGTACTTC.